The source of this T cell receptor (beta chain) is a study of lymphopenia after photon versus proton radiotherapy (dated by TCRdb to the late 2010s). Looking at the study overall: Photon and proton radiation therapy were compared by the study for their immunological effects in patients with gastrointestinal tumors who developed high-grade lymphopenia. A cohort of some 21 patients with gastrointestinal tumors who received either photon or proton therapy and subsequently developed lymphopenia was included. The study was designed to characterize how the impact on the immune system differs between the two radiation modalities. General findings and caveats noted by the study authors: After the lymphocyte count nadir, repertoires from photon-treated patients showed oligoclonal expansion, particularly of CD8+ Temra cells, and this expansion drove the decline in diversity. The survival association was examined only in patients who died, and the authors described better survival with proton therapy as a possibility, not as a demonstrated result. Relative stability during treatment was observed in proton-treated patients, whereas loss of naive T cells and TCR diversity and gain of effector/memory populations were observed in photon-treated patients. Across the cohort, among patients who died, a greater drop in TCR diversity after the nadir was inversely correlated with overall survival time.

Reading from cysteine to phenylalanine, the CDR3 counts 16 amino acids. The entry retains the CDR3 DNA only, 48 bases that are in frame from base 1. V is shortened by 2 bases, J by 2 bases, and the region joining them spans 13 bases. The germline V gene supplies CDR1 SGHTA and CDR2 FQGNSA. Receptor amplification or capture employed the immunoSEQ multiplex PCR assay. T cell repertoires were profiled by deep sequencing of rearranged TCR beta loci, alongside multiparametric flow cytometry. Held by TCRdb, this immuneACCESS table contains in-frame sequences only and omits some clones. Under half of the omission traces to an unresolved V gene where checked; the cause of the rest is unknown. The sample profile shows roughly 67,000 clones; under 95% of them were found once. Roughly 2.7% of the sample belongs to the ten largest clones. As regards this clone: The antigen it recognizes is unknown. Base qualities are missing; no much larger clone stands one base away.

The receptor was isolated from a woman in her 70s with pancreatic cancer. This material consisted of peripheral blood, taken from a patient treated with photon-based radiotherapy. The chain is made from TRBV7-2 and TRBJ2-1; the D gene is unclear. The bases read TGTGCCAGCAGCTTACGCGTCTTAGGTCCCTACAATGAGCAGTTCTTC. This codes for CASSLRVLGPYNEQFF.